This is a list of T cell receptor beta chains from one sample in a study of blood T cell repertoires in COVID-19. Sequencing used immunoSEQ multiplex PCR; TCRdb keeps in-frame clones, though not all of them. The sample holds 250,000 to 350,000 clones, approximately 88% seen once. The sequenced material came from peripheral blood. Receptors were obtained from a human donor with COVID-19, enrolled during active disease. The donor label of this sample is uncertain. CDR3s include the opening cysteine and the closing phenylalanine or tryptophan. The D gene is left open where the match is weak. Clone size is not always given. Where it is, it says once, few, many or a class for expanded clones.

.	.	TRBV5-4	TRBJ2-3	CASSLGGTDTQYF	TGTGCCAGCAGCTTGGGAGGCACAGATACGCAGTATTTT
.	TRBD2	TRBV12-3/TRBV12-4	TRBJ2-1	CASSERGNEQFF	TGTGCCAGCAGTGAGCGGGGGAATGAGCAGTTCTTC
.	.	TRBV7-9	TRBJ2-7	CASSPGQISYEQYF	TGTGCCAGCAGCCCCGGACAGATTTCCTACGAGCAGTACTTC
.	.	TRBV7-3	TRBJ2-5	CASSLSRGETQYF	TGTGCCAGCAGCTTATCCAGGGGAGAGACCCAGTACTTC
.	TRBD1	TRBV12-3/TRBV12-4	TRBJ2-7	CASSPDRGYEQYF	TGTGCCAGCAGTCCGGACAGGGGCTACGAGCAGTACTTC
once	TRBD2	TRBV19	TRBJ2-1	CASSISGSGRALYEQFF	TGTGCCAGTAGTATAAGTGGAAGCGGGAGGGCCTTATATGAGCAGTTCTTC
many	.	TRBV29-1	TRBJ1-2	CCPQGPIYGYTF	TGCTGTCCCCAGGGGCCGATTTATGGCTACACCTTC
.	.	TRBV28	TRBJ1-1	CASSLLREDTEAFF	TGTGCCAGCAGTTTATTGAGGGAAGACACTGAAGCTTTCTTT
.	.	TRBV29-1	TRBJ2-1	CSVATTGNEQFF	TGCAGCGTTGCGACGACTGGGAATGAGCAGTTCTTC
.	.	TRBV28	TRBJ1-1	CASSAAGVTEAFF	TGTGCCAGCAGCGCTGCGGGGGTCACTGAAGCTTTCTTT
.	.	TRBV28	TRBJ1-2	CASSLNRVAYGYTF	TGTGCCAGCAGTTTGAACAGGGTGGCCTATGGCTACACCTTC
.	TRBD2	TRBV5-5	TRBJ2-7	CASSFGRERGVYEQYF	TGTGCCAGCAGCTTCGGGCGGGAGCGAGGCGTCTACGAGCAGTACTTC
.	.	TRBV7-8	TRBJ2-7	CASEEDLTYEQYF	TGTGCCAGCGAGGAGGACTTAACCTACGAGCAGTACTTC
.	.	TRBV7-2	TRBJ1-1	CASSLARGNTEAFF	TGTGCCAGCAGCTTAGCACGGGGGAACACTGAAGCTTTCTTT
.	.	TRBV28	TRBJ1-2	CASSLLTGLGGYTF	TGTGCCAGCAGTTTATTAACGGGGTTAGGAGGCTACACCTTC
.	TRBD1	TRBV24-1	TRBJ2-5	CATSDLRTGASGETQYF	TGTGCCACCAGTGATTTAAGGACAGGGGCTTCGGGAGAGACCCAGTACTTC
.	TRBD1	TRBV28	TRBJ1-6	CASSFGGQGTGSPLHF	TGTGCCAGCAGTTTTGGGGGACAGGGGACGGGGTCACCCCTCCACTTT
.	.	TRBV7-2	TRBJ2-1	CASSLDGSYGNEQFF	TGTGCCAGCAGCTTAGACGGGAGCTACGGGAATGAGCAGTTCTTC
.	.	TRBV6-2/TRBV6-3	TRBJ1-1	CASSPRVGRGFF	TGTGCCAGCAGCCCACGGGTCGGCAGAGGTTTCTTT
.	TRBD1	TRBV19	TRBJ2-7	CASSWGQGKVYEQYF	TGTGCCAGTAGTTGGGGACAGGGGAAAGTCTACGAGCAGTACTTC
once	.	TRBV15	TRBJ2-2	CATSRDRQGTPTGELFF	TGTGCCACCAGCAGAGATCGTCAGGGGACCCCGACCGGGGAGCTGTTTTTT
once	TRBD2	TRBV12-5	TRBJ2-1	CASGSSPGLAGGIYNEQFF	TGTGCTAGTGGTTCGTCTCCGGGACTAGCGGGAGGTATCTACAATGAGCAGTTCTTC
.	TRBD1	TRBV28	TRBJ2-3	CASSLGTGGTDTQYF	TGTGCCAGCAGTTTGGGGACAGGGGGAACAGATACGCAGTATTTT
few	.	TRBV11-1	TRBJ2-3	CASSSEGSQGDTQYF	TGTGCCAGCAGCTCCGAAGGGTCTCAGGGAGATACGCAGTATTTT
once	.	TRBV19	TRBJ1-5	CASSISRTRNQPQHF	TGTGCCAGTAGTATTTCTCGGACACGCAATCAGCCCCAGCATTTT
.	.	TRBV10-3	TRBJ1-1	CAISEIPSTEAFF	TGTGCCATCAGTGAGATTCCCTCCACTGAAGCTTTCTTT
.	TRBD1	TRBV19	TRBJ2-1	CASSIQGALNEQFF	TGTGCCAGTAGTATACAGGGGGCGTTGAATGAGCAGTTCTTC
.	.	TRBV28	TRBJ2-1	CASLRGTWQFF	TGTGCCAGCCTTCGAGGGACTTGGCAGTTCTTC
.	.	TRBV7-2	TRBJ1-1	CASSLGPSGAGDTEAFF	TGTGCCAGCAGCTTAGGTCCGAGTGGGGCGGGGGACACTGAAGCTTTCTTT
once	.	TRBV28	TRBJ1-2	CASSPDVGGGGYTF	TGTGCCAGCAGCCCCGACGTAGGGGGGGGTGGCTACACCTTC
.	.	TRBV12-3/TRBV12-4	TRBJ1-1	CASSPTTVTEAFF	TGTGCCAGCAGCCCTACTACTGTGACTGAAGCTTTCTTT
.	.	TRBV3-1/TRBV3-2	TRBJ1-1	CASSPQMNTEAFF	TGTGCCAGCAGCCCTCAGATGAACACTGAAGCTTTCTTT
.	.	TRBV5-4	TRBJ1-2	CASSLAGGYGYTF	TGTGCCAGCAGCTTGGCAGGAGGATATGGCTACACCTTC
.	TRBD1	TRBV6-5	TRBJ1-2	CASSSGRGQGANGYTF	TGTGCCAGCAGTTCAGGAAGGGGACAGGGGGCGAATGGCTACACCTTC
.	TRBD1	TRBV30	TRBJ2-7	CAWGTGYSYEQYF	TGTGCCTGGGGGACAGGGTACTCCTACGAGCAGTACTTC
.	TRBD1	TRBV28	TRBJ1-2	CASTLPGQGHYGYTF	TGTGCCAGCACCTTGCCCGGACAGGGTCACTATGGCTACACCTTC
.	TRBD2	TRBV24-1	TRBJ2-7	CATSDQRGDGSYEQYF	TGTGCCACCAGTGACCAGCGGGGGGACGGGTCCTACGAGCAGTACTTC
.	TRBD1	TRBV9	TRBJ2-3	CASSVVSTGSTDTQYF	TGTGCCAGCAGCGTAGTCTCGACAGGGAGCACAGATACGCAGTATTTT
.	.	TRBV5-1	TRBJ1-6	CASSQDTISSNSPLHF	TGCGCCAGCAGCCAGGACACCATCTCTTCCAATTCACCCCTCCACTTT
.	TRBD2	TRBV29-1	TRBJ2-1	CSGGTSGSLSEQFF	TGCAGCGGTGGGACTAGCGGGAGTCTCAGTGAGCAGTTCTTC
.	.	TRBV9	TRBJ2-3	CASSVTLRGDSDTQYF	TGTGCCAGCAGCGTAACTCTGCGGGGCGATTCAGATACGCAGTATTTT
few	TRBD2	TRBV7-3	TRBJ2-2	CASSNRTSGTGELFF	TGTGCCAGCAGCAACCGGACTAGCGGCACCGGGGAGCTGTTTTTT
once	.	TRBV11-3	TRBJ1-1	CASSLDITSGAFF	TGTGCCAGCAGCTTAGATATCACTTCGGGGGCTTTCTTT